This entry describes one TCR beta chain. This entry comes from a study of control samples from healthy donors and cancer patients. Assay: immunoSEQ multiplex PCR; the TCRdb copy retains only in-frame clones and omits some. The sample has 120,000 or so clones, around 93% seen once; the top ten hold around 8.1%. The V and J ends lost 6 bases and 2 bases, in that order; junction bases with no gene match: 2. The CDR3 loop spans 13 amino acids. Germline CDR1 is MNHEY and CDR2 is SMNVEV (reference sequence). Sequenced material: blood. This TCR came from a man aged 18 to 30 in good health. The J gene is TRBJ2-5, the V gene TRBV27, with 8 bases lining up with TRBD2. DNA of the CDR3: TGTGCCAGCAGGGGCGGGGGGCAAGAGACCCAGTACTTC. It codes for CASRGGGQETQYF.